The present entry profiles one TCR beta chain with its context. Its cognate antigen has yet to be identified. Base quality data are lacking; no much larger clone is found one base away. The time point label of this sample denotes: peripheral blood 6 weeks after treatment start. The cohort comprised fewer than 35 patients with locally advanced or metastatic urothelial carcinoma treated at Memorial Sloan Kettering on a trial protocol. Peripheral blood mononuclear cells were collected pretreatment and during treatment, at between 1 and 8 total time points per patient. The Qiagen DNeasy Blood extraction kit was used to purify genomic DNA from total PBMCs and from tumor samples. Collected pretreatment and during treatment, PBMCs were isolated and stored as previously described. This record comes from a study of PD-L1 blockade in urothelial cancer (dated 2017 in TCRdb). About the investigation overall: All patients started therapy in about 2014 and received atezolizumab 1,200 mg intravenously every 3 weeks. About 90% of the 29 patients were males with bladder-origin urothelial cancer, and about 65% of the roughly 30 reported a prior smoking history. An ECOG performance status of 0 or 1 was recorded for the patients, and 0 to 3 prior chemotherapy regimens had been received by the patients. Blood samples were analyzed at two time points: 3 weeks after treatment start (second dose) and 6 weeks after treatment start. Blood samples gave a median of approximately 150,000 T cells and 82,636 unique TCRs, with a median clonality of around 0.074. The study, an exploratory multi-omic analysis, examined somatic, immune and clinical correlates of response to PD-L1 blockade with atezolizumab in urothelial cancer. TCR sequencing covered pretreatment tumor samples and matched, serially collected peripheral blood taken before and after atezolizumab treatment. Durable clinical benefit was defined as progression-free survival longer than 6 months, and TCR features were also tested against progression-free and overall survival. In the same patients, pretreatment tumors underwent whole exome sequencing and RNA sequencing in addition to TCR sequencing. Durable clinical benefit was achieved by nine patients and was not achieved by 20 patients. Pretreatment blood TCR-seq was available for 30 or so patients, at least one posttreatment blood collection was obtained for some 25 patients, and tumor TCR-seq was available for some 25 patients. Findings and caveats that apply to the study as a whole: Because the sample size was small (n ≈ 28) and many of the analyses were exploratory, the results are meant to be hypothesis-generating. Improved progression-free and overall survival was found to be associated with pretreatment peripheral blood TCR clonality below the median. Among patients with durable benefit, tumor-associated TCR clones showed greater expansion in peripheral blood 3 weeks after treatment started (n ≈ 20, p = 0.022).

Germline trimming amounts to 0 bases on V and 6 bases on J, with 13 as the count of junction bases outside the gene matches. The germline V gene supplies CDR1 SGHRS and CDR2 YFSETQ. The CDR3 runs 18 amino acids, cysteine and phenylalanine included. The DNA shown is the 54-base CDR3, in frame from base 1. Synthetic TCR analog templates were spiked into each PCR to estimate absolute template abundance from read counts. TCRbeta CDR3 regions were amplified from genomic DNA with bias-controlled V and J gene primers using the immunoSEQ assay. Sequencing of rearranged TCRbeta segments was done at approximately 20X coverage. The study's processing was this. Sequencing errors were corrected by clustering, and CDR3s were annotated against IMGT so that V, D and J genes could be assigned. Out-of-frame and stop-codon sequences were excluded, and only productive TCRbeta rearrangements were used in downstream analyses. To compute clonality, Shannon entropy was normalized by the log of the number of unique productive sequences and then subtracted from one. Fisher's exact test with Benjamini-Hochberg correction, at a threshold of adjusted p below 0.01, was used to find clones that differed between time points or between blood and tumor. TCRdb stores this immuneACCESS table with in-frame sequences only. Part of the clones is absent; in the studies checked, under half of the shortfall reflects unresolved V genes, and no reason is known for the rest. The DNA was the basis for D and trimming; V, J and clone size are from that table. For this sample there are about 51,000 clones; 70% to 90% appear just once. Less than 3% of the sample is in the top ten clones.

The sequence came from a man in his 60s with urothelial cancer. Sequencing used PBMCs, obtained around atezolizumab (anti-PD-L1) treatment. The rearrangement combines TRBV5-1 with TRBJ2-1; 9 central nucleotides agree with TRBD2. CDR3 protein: CASSLVRGASGKSNEQFF. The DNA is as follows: TGCGCCAGCAGCTTGGTACGGGGGGCTAGCGGGAAGAGCAATGAGCAGTTCTTC.